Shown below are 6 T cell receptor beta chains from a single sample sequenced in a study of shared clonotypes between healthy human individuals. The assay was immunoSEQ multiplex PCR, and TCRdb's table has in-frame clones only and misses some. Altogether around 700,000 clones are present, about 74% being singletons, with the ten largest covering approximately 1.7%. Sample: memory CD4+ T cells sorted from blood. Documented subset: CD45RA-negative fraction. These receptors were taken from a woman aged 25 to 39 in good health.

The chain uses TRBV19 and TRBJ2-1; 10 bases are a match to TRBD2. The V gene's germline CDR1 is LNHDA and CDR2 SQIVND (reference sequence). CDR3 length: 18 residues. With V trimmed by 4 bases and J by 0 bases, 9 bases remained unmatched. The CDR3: CASSSRLAGPSSYNEQFF. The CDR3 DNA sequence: TGTGCCAGTAGTAGCCGACTAGCGGGCCCCAGCTCCTACAATGAGCAGTTCTTC. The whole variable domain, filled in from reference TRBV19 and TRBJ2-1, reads DGGITQSPKYLFRKEGQNVTLSCEQNLNHDAMYWYRQDPGQGLRLIYYSQIVNDFQKGDIAEGYSVSREKKESFPLTVTSAQKNPTAFYLCASSSRLAGPSSYNEQFFGPGTRLTVL.

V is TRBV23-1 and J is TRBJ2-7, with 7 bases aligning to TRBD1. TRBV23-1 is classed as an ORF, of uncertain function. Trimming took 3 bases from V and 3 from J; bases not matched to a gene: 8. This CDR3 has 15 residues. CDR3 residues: CASSQKTGLDYEQYF. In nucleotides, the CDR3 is TGCGCCAGCAGTCAGAAGACAGGGTTGGACTACGAGCAGTACTTC.

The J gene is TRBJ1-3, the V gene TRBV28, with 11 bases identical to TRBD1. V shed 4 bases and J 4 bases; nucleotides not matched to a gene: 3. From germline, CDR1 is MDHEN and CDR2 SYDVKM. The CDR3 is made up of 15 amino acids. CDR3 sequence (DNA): TGTGCCAGCAGTTCGGACAGGGGGCCGGGAAACACCATATATTTT. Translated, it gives CASSSDRGPGNTIYF.

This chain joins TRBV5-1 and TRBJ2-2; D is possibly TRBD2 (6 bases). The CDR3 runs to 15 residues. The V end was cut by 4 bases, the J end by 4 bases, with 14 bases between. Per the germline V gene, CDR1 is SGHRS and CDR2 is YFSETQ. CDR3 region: CASSIYGSGTGELFF. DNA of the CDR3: TGCGCCAGCAGCATTTACGGGAGTGGCACCGGGGAGCTGTTTTTT.

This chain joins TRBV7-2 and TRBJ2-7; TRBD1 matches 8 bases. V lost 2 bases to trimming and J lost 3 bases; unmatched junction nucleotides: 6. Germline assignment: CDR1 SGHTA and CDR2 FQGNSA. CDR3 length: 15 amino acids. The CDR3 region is CASSLNYGQGYEQYF. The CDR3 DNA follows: TGTGCCAGCAGCTTAAACTATGGACAGGGCTACGAGCAGTACTTC.

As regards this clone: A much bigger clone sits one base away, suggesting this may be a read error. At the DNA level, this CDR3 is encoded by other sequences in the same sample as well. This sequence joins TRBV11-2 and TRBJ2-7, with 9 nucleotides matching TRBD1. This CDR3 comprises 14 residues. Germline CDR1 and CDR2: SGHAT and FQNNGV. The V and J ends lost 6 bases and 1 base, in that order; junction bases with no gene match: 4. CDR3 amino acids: CASRRQGDSYEQYF. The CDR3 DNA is TGTGCCAGCAGACGACAGGGGGATTCCTACGAGCAGTACTTC.